The 7 T cell receptor beta chains reported below all come from one sample, sequenced in a study of graft-versus-host responses after intestinal transplantation. TCRdb keeps only in-frame clones here, not all; method: immunoSEQ multiplex PCR. The data show more than 70,000 clones, with around 83% seen just once and more than 0.8% held by the top ten. Antigen specificity for these receptors is unknown. The sequenced sample was unstimulated CD4+ T cells sorted from spleen or lymph node cells, obtained before intestinal transplant. The receptors shown here come from a human donor who received an intestinal transplant.

V and J are TRBV4-2 and TRBJ1-2; TRBD1 aligns across 11 bases. The length of the CDR3 is 14 residues. V was clipped by 10 bases and J by 6 bases; unmatched bases: 10. Germline CDR1 is LGHNA and CDR2 is YNFKEQ. The CDR3 DNA sequence: TGTGCCAACTTTCTCGGGACAGGGGGGAATGGCTACACCTTC. Protein sequence: CANFLGTGGNGYTF.

The V and J genes are TRBV4-1 and TRBJ2-3; 9 positions agree with TRBD1. J lost 4 bases, V lost 1 base, and 6 bases had no gene match. Per the germline V gene, CDR1 is MGHRA and CDR2 is YSYEKL. CDR3 length: 16 residues. In nucleotides, the CDR3 is TGCGCCAGCAGCCAAGCCGATACAGGGGGCGCAGATACGCAGTATTTT. It yields the protein CASSQADTGGADTQYF.

The V and J genes are TRBV5-1 and TRBJ2-5; TRBD2 matches 7 bases. The junction had 4 bases not matched to a gene; V was cut back by 4 bases and J by 1 base. The CDR3 consists of 14 residues. CDR1 and CDR2 from the germline V gene are SGHRS and YFSETQ. The CDR3 sequence: CASSPGTTQETQYF. For the CDR3, the DNA is TGCGCCAGCAGCCCCGGGACTACCCAAGAGACCCAGTACTTC.

V is TRBV28 and J is TRBJ2-6; no firm D call. V lost 6 bases to trimming and J lost 0 bases, with 9 bases between them. Germline lookup yields CDR1 MDHEN and CDR2 SYDVKM. The CDR3 runs 15 residues. As DNA, the CDR3 is TGTGCCAGCAGCGTCCCGAGCTCTGGGGCCAACGTCCTGACTTTC. It encodes CASSVPSSGANVLTF.

This chain uses TRBV7-9 with TRBJ2-7; TRBD1 aligns across 10 bases. After removal of 5 bases from V and 2 bases from J, the junction contained 6 bases not matched to a gene. Germline CDR1 SEHNR, CDR2 FQNEAQ (reference sequence). This CDR3 has 15 residues. Here the CDR3 reads CASSVTGTGAYEQYF. CDR3 nucleotides: TGTGCCAGCAGCGTAACCGGGACAGGGGCCTACGAGCAGTACTTC. The full variable domain, rest sourced from reference TRBV7-9 and TRBJ2-7, is DTGVSQNPRHKITKRGQNVTFRCDPISEHNRLYWYRQTLGQGPEFLTYFQNEAQLEKSRLLSDRFSAERPKGSFSTLEIQRTEQGDSAMYLCASSVTGTGAYEQYFGPGTRLTVT.

This chain links TRBV6-1 with TRBJ2-5; a possible D gene is TRBD2 (6 bases). The V gene lost 4 bases and the J gene lost 4 bases, with 10 bases spanning the gap. There are 13 residues in the CDR3. In germline, CDR1 is MNHNS, CDR2 SASEGT. CDR3 bases: TGTGCCAGCAGTGCGGGGGTCCCAGAGACCCAGTACTTC. It yields the protein CASSAGVPETQYF.

This clone was detected a few times. The chain is built from TRBV2 and TRBJ1-6; 10 nucleotides align to TRBD1. This CDR3 has 14 amino acids. Germline-derived CDR1 and CDR2 are SNHLY and FYNNEI. The ends lost 5 bases at V and 9 bases at J; junction bases unmatched: 4. The CDR3 sequence: CASSIDRGPSPLHF. The CDR3 bases are TGTGCCAGCAGTATCGACAGGGGGCCTTCACCCCTCCACTTT.